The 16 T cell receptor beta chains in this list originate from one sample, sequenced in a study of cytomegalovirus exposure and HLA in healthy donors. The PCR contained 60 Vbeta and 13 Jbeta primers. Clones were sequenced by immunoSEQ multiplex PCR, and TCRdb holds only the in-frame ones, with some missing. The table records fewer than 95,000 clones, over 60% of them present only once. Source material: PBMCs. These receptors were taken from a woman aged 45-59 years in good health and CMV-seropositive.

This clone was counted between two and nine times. CDR3 DNA sequence: TGTGCCAGCAGTGACAGATCAACGAACACCGGGGAGCTGTTTTTT. As protein: CASSDRSTNTGELFF. The chain couples TRBV2 to TRBJ2-2; D gene unclear. V lost 3 bases and J lost 0, with 8 bases in between. The CDR3 length is 15 residues. Per germline, CDR1 SNHLY and CDR2 FYNNEI. The full variable domain, with the rest looked up from reference TRBV2 and TRBJ2-2, is EPEVTQTPSHQVTQMGQEVILRCVPISNHLYFYWYRQILGQKVEFLVSFYNNEISEKSEIFDDQFSVERPDGSNFTLKIRSTKLEDSAMYFCASSDRSTNTGELFFGEGSRLTVL.

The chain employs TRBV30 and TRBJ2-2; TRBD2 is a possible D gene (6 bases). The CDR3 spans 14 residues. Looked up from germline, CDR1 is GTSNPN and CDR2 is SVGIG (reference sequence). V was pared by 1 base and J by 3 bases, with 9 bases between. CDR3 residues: CAWSAGAHTGELFF. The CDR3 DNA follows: TGTGCCTGGAGTGCGGGAGCCCACACCGGGGAGCTGTTTTTT.

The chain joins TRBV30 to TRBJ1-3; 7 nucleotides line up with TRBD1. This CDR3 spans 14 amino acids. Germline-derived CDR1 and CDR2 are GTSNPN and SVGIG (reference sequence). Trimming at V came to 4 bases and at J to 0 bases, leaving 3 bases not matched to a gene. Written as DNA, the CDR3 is TGTGCCTGGATCAGGACAGGCTCTGGAAACACCATATATTTT. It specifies CAWIRTGSGNTIYF.

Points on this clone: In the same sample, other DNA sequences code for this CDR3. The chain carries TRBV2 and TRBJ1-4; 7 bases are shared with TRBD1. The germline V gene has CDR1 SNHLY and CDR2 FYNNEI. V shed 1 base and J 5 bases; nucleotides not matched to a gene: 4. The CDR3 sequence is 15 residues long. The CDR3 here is CASSEEGQPNEKLFF. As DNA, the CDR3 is TGTGCCAGCAGTGAAGAGGGACAGCCCAATGAAAAACTGTTTTTT. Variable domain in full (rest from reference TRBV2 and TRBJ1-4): EPEVTQTPSHQVTQMGQEVILRCVPISNHLYFYWYRQILGQKVEFLVSFYNNEISEKSEIFDDQFSVERPDGSNFTLKIRSTKLEDSAMYFCASSEEGQPNEKLFFGSGTQLSVL.

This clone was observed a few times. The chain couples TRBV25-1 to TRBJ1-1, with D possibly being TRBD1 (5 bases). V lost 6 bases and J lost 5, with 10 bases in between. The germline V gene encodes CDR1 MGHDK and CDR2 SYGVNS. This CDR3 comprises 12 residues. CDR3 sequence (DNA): TGTGCCAGCAGCCAGGGTATGACTGAAGCTTTCTTT. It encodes CASSQGMTEAFF.

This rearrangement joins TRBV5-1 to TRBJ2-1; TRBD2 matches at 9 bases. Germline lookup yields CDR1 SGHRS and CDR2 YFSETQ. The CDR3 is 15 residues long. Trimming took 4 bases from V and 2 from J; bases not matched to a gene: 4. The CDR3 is CASSTSGPPYNEQFF. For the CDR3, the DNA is TGCGCCAGCAGCACTAGCGGGCCGCCCTACAATGAGCAGTTCTTC.

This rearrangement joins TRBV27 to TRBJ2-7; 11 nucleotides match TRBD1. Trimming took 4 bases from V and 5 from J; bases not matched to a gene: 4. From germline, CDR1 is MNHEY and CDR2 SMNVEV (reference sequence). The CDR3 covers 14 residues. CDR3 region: CASSSGTGGHEQYF. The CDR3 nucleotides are TGTGCCAGCAGTTCCGGGACAGGGGGGCACGAGCAGTACTTC.

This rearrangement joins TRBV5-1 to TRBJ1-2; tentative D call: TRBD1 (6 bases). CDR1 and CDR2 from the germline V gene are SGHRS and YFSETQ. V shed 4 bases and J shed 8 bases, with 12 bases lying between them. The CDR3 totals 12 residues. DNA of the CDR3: TGCGCCAGCAGCGCCGAAGGACAGGGCTACACCTTC. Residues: CASSAEGQGYTF.

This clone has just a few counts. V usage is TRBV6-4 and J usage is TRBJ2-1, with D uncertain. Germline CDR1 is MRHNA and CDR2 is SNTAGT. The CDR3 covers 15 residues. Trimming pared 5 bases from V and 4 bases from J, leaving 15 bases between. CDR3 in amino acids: CASSQDGALYNEQFF. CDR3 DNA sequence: TGTGCCAGCAGTCAAGACGGAGCCCTTTACAATGAGCAGTTCTTC.

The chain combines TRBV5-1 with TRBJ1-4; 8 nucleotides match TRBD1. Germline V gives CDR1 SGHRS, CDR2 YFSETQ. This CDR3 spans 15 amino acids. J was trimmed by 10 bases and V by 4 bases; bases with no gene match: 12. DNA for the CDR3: TGCGCCAGCAGCACCTCCGGGACAGGAGGGAGAAAACTGTTTTTT. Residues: CASSTSGTGGRKLFF. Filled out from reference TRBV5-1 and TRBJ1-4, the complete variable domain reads KAGVTQTPRYLIKTRGQQVTLSCSPISGHRSVSWYQQTPGQGLQFLFEYFSETQRNKGNFPGRFSGRQFSNSRSEMNVSTLELGDSALYLCASSTSGTGGRKLFFGSGTQLSVL.

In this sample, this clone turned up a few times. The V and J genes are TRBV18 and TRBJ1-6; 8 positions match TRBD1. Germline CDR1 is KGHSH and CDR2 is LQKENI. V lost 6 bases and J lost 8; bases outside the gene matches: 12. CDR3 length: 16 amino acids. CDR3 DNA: TGTGCCAGCTCTCTAGCCCAGGGGGCAAAGGATTCACCCCTCCACTTT. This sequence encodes CASSLAQGAKDSPLHF.

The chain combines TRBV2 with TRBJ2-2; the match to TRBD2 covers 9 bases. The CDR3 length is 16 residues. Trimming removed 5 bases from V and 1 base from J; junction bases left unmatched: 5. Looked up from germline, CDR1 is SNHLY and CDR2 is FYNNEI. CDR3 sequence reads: CASSWVAGENTGELFF. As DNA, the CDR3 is TGTGCCAGCAGTTGGGTAGCGGGGGAGAACACCGGGGAGCTGTTTTTT.

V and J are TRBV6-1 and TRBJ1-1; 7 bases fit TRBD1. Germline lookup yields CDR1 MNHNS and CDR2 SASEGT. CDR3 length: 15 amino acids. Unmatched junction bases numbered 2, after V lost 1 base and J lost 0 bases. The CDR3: CASSEGGQMNTEAFF. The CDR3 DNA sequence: TGTGCCAGCAGTGAAGGGGGACAGATGAACACTGAAGCTTTCTTT.

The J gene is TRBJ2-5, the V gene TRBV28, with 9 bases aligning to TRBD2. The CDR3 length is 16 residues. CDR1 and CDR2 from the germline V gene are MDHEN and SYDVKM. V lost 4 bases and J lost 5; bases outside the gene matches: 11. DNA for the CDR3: TGTGCCAGCAGTTCCCCCTTAGCGGGGGCCTGGGAGACCCAGTACTTC. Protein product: CASSSPLAGAWETQYF. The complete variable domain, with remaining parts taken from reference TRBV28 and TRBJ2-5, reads DVKVTQSSRYLVKRTGEKVFLECVQDMDHENMFWYRQDPGLGLRLIYFSYDVKMKEKGDIPEGYSVSREKKERFSLILESASTNQTSMYLCASSSPLAGAWETQYFGPGTRLLVL.

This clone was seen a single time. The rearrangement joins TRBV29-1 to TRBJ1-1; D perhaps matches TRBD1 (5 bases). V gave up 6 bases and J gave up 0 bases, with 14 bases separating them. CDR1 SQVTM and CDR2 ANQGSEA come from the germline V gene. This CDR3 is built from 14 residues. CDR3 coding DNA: TGCAGCGTGGACCCAGGGTCCGTGAACACTGAAGCTTTCTTT. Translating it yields CSVDPGSVNTEAFF.

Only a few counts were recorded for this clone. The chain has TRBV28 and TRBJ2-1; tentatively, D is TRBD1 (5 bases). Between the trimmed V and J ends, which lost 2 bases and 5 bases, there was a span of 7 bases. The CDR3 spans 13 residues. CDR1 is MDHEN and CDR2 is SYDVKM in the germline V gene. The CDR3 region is CASSLGANNEQFF. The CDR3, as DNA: TGTGCCAGCAGTTTAGGGGCCAACAATGAGCAGTTCTTC.